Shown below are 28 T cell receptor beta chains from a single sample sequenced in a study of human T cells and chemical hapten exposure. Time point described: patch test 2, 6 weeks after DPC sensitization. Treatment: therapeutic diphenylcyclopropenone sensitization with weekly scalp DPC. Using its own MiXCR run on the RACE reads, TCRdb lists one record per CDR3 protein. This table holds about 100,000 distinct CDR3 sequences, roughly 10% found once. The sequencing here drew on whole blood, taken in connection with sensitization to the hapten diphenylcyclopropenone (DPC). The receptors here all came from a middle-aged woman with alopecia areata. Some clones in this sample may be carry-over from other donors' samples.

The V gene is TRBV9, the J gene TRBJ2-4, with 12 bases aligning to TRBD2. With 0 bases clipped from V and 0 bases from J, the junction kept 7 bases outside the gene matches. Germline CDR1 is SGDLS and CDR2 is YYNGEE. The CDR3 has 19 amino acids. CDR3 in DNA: TGTGCCAGCAGCGTAGGTGGAGGACTAGCGGGGAGAGCCAAAAACATTCAGTACTTC. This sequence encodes CASSVGGGLAGRAKNIQYF.

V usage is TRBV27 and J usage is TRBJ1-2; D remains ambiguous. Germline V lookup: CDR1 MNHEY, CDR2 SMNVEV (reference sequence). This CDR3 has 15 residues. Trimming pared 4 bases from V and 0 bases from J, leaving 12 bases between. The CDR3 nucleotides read TGTGCCAGCAGTTCCACATGGACGTCTAACTATGGCTACACCTTC. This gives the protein CASSSTWTSNYGYTF.

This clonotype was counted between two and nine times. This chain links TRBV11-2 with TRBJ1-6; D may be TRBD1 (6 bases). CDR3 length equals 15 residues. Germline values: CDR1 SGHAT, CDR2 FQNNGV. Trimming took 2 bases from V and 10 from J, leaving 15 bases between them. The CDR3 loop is CASSLKTGPGSPLHF. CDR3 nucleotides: TGTGCCAGCAGCTTAAAGACAGGCCCTGGGTCACCCCTCCACTTT.

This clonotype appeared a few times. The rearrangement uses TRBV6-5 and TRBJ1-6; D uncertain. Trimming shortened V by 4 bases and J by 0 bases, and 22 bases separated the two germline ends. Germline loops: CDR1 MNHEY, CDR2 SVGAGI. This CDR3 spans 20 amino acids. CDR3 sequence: CASSFSPPGGGSSYNSPLHF. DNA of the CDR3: TGTGCCAGCAGTTTCTCGCCCCCCGGTGGAGGAAGCTCCTATAATTCACCCCTCCACTTT.

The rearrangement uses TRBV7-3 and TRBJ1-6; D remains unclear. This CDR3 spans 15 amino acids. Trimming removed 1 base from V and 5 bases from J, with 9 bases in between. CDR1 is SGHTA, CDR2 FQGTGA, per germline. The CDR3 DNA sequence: TGTGCCAGCAGCTTAAGTGGCCGGGATAATTCACCCCTCCACTTT. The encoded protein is CASSLSGRDNSPLHF.

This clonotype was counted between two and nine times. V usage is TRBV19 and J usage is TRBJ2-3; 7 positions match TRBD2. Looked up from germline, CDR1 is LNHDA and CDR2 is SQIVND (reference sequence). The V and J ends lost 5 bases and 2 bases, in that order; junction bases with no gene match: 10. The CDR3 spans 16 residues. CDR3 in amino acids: CASSASSGDLTDTQYF. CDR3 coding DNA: TGTGCCAGTAGTGCCAGCAGCGGGGATCTCACAGATACGCAGTATTTT.

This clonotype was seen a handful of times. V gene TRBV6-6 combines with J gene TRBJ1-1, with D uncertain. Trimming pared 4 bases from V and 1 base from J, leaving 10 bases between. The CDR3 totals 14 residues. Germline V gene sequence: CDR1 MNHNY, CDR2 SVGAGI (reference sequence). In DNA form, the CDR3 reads TGTGCCAGCAGTTGGAGGACGGGGAACACTGAAGCTTTCTTT. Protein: CASSWRTGNTEAFF.

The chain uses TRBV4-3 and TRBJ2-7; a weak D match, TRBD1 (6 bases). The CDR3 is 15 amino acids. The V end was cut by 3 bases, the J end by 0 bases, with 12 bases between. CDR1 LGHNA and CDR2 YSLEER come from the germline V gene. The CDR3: CASSHLPQGSYEQYF. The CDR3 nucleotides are TGCGCCAGCAGCCACCTACCACAGGGCTCCTACGAGCAGTACTTC.

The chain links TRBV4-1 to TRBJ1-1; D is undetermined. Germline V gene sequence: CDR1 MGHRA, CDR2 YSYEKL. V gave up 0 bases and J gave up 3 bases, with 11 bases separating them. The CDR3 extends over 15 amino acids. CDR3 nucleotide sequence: TGCGCCAGCAGCCAAGATCATTCCCAGGACACTGAAGCTTTCTTT. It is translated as CASSQDHSQDTEAFF.

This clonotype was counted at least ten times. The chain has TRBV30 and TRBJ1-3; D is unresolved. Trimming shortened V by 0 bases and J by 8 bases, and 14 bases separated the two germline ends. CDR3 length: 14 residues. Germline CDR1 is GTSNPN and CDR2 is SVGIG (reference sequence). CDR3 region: CAWSVPGYRDTIYF. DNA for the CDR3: TGTGCCTGGAGTGTACCGGGGTACCGGGACACCATATATTTT.

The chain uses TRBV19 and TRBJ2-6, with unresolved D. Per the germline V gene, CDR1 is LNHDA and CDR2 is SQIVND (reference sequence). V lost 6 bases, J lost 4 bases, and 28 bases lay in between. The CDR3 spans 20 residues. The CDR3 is CASRPTRAPPTTAGANVLTF. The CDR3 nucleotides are TGTGCCAGTAGACCCACCCGGGCACCTCCCACGACGGCCGGGGCCAACGTCCTGACTTTC.

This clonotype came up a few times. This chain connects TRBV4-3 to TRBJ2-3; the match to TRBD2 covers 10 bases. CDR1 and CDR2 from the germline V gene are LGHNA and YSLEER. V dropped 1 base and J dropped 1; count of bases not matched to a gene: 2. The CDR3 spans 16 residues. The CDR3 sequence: CASSQGSGRGTDTQYF. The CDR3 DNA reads TGCGCCAGCAGCCAAGGCAGCGGGAGGGGCACAGATACGCAGTATTTT.

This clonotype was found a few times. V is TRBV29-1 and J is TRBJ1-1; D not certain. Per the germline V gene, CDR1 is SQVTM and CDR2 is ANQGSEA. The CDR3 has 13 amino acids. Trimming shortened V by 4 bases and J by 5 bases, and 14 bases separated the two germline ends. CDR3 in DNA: TGCAGCGTTGTACGGCCCCAGTGGACTGAAGCTTTCTTT. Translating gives CSVVRPQWTEAFF.

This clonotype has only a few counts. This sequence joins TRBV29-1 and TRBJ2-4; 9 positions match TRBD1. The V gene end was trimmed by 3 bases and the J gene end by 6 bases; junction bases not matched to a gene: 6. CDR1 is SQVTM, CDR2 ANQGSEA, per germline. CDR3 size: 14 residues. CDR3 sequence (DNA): TGCAGCGTTGATCCGGGACAGGGCACAAACATTCAGTACTTC. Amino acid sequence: CSVDPGQGTNIQYF.

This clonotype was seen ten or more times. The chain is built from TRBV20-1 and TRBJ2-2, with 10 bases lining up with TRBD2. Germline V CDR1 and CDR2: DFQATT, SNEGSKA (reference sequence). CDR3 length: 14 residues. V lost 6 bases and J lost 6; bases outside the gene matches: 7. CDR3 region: CSAPRLAGAGELFF. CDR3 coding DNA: TGCAGTGCGCCCCGGCTAGCGGGAGCCGGGGAGCTGTTTTTT.

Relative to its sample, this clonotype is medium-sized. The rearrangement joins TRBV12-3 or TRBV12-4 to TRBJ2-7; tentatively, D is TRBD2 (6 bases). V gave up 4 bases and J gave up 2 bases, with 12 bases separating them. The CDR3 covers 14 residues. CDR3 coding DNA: TGTGCCAGCAGTTCGGGACTTGTAACCTACGAGCAGTACTTC. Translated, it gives CASSSGLVTYEQYF.

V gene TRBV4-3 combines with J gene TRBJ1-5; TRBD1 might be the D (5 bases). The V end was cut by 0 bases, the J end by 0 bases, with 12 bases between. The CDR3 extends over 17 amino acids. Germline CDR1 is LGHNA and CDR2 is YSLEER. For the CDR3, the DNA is TGCGCCAGCAGCCAAGAGGCAGGGCCCCTTAGCAATCAGCCCCAGCATTTT. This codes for CASSQEAGPLSNQPQHF.

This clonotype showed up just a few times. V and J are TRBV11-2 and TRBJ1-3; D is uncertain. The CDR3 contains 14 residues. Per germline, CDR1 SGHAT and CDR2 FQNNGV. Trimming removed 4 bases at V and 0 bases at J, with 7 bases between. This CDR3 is CASSSTSSGNTIYF. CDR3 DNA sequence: TGTGCCAGCAGCTCCACCAGCTCTGGAAACACCATATATTTT.

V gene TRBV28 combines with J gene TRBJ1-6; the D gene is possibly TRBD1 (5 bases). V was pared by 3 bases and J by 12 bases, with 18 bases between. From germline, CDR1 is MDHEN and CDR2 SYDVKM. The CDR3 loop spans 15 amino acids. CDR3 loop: CASSFTGGDLQPLHF. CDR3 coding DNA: TGTGCCAGCAGTTTCACCGGAGGGGATCTACAACCCCTCCACTTT.

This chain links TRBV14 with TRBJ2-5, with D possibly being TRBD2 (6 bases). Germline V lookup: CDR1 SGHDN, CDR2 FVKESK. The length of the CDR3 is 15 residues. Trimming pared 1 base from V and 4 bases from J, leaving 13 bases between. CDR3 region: CASSQGARGRETQYF. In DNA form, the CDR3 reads TGTGCCAGCAGCCAAGGGGCCCGGGGGAGAGAGACCCAGTACTTC.

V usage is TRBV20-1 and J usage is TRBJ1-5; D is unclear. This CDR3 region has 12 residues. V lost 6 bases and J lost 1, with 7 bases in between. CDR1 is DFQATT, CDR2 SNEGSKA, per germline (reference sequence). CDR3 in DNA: TGCAGTGCGTACAGAAGCAATCAGCCCCAGCATTTT. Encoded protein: CSAYRSNQPQHF.

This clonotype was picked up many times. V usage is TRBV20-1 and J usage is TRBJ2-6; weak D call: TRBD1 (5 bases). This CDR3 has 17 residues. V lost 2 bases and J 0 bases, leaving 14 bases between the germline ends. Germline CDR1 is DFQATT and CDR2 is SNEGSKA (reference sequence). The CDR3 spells CSARWQGSSSGANVLTF. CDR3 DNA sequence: TGCAGTGCTAGATGGCAGGGTTCAAGCTCTGGGGCCAACGTCCTGACTTTC.

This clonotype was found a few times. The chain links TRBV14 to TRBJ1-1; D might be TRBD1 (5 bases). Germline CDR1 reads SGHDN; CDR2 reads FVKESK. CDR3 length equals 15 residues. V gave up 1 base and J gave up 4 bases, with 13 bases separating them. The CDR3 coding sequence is TGTGCCAGCAGCCAAGCGTCAGGGTTGAGCACTGAAGCTTTCTTT. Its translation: CASSQASGLSTEAFF.

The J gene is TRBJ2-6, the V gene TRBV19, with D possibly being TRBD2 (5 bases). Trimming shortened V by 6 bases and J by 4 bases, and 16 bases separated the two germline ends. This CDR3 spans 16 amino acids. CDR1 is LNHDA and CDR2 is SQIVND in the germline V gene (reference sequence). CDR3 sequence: CASRPLGGGGANVLTF. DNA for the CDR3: TGTGCCAGTAGGCCCCTAGGCGGAGGAGGGGCCAACGTCCTGACTTTC.

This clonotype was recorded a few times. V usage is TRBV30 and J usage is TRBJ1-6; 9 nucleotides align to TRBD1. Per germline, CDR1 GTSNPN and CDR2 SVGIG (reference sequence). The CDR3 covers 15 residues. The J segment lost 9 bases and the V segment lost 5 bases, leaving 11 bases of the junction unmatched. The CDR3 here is CAWAEGQGLGSPLHF. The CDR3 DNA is TGTGCCTGGGCCGAAGGACAGGGGCTTGGTTCACCCCTCCACTTT.

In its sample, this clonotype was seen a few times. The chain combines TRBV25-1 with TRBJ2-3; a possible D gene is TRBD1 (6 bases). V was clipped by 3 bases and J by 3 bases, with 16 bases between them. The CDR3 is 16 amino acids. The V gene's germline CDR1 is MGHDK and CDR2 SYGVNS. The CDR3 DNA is TGTGCCAGCAGTGATTTTGGGGGCAGGGTAACAGATACGCAGTATTTT. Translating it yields CASSDFGGRVTDTQYF.

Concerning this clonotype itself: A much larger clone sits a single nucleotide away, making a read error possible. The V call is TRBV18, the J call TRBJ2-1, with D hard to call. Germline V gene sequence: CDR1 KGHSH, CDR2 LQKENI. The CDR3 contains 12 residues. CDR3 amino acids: CTSSPLVEEQFF. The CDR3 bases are TGTACCAGCTCACCCTTGGTGGAGGAGCAGTTCTTC.

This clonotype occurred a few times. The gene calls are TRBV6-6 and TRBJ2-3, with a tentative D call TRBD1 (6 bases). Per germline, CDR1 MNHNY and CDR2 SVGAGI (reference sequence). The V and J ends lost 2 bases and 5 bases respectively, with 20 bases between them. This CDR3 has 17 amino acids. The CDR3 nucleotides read TGTGCCAGCAGTTACGGGGGCCACTGGACTTTTGAAGATACGCAGTATTTT. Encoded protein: CASSYGGHWTFEDTQYF.